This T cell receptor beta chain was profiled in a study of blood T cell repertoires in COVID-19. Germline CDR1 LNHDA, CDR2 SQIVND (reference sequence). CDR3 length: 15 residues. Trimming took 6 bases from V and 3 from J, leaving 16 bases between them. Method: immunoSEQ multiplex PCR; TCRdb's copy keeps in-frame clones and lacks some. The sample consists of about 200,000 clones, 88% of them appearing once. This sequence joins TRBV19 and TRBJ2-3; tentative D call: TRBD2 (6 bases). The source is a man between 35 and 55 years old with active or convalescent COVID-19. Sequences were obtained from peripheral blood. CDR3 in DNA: TGTGCCAGTAGGAATAGAGCTAGCGATACAGATACGCAGTATTTT. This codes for CASRNRASDTDTQYF.